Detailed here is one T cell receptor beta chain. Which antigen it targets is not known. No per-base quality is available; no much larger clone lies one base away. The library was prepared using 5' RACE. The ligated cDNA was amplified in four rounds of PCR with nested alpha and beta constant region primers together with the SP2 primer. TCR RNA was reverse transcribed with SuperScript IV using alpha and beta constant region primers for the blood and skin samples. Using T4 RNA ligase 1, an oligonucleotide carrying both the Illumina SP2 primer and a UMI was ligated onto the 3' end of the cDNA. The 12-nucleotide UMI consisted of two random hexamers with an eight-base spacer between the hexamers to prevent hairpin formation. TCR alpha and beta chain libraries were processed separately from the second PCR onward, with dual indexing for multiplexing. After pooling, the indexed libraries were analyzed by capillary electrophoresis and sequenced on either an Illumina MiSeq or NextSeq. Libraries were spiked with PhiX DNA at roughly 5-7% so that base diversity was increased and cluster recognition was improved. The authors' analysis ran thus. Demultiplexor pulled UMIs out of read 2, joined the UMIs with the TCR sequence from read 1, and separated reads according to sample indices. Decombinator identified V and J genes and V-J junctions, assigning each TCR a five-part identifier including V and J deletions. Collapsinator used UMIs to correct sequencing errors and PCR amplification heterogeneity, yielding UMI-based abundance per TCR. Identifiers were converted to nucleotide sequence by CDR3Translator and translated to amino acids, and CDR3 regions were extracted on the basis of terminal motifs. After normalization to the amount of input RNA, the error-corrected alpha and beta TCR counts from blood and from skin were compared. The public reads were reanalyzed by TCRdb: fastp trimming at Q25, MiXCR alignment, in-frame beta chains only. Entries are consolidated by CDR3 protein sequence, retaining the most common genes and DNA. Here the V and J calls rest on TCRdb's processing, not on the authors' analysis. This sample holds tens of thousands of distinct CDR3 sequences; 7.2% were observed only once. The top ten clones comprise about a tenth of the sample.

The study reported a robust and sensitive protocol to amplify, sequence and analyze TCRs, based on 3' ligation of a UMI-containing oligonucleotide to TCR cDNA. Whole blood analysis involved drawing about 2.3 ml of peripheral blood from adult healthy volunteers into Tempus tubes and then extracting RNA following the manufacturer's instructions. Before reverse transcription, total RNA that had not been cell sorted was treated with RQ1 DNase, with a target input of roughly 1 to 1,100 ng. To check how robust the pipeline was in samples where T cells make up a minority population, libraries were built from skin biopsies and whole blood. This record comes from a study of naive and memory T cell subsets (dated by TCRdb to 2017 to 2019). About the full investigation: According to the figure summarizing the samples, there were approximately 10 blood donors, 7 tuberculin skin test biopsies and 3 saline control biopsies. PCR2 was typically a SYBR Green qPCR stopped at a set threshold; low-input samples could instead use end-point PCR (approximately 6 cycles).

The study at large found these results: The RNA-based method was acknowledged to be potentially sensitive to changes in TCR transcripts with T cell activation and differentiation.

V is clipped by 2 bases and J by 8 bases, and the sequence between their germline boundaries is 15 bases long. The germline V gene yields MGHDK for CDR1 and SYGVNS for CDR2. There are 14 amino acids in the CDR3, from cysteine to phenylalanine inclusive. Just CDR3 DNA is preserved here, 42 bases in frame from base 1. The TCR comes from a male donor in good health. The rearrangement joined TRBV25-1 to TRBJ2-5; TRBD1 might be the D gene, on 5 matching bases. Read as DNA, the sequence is TGTGCCAGCAGTGAAACACTTAGGGGTTCTACCCAGTACTTC. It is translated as CASSETLRGSTQYF.